This T cell receptor beta chain stems from a study of CD8+ T cells in alopecia areata. Study observations and caveats: Elevated clonality characterized lesional scalp relative to normal scalp, particularly in alopecia totalis/universalis.

RNA extraction was followed by reverse transcription into cDNA, which acted as the sequencing template. Repertoires were generated with immunoSEQ multiplex PCR, while TCRdb's copy carries only in-frame clones and drops some. The sample contains roughly 59,000 clones, approximately 46% of which appear only once. This clone has more than one count but fewer than ten. What it recognizes is unknown. The CDR3 is 15 amino acids. Between the trimmed V and J ends, which lost 4 bases and 9 bases, there was a span of 17 bases. Looked up from germline, CDR1 is SGDLS and CDR2 is YYNGEE. The specimen was CD8+ T cells sorted from blood, collected at week 0. The genes are TRBV9 and TRBJ1-6; no reliable D call. This sequence originates from a human donor with alopecia areata. The CDR3 sequence is CASSFGEDGGSPLHF. In nucleotides, the CDR3 is TGTGCCAGCAGCTTCGGGGAGGACGGAGGTTCACCCCTCCACTTT.